In this sample, the clone carrying this T cell receptor (beta chain) turned up a few times. Antigen: not known. The sample belongs to a study of T cells after yellow fever vaccination. Overall study: The fractions with low cell numbers were processed using SMART-Seq v4 Ultra Low Input.

General study findings and limits: When the response was secondary, it was weaker but reached its peak faster, day 5 versus 15. Just a small share of clonotypes turned up in the CD4 compartment as well as the CD8 compartment. Post-booster repertoires again held most primary-vaccination clones (approximately 96% CD4, over 80% CD8).

TCRdb re-derived calls from the 5' RACE reads in MiXCR, one entry per CDR3 protein. This table has around 590,000 distinct CDR3 sequences, approximately 13% appearing once. The material sequenced was PBMCs, taken on the day of the yellow fever booster vaccination. This TCR was sampled from a man aged 30-40 years who received the YFV17D yellow fever vaccine.

This CDR3 reads CASSRAGLSYEQYF. The CDR3 coding sequence is TGTGCCAGCTCACGAGCAGGGCTCTCCTACGAGCAGTACTTC. V is TRBV18 and J is TRBJ2-7, with D tentatively TRBD1 (5 bases). Trimming removed 4 bases from V and 0 bases from J, with 10 bases in between. CDR3 length: 14 residues. Germline V gene data show CDR1 as KGHSH and CDR2 as LQKENI.